This T cell receptor (beta chain) originates from a study of cytomegalovirus exposure and HLA in healthy donors. In germline, CDR1 is GTSNPN, CDR2 SVGIG (reference sequence). Trimming stripped 0 bases from V and 9 bases from J, with 6 bases between. The CDR3 covers 12 residues. Primers included in the PCR were 60 Vbeta and 13 Jbeta primers. The table came from immunoSEQ multiplex PCR; TCRdb's copy has only in-frame clones and leaves some out. The repertoire holds 150,000 to 200,000 clones, with about 79% as singletons. Notes on the study in general: About 90% or about 30% of the time was how often most TCR beta V segments were productive, according to an earlier analysis. Using the classifier, cytomegalovirus status was reportedly diagnosed with high specificity and sensitivity.

This clone was seen only a few times. Its antigen is currently unknown. Sequencing was carried out using PBMCs. The chain carries TRBV30 and TRBJ1-6, with a possible D match to TRBD1 (6 bases). This receptor was obtained from a man between 35 and 55 years old in good health and CMV-seropositive. Here the CDR3 DNA reads TGTGCCTGGAGTGTAGGGGGTTCACCCCTCCACTTT. Translating gives CAWSVGGSPLHF.